This TCR beta chain came from a study of regulatory T cells in long-lasting Graves disease. Libraries of TCR beta came from iRepertoire HTBI primers plus Arm-PCR of CDR3 regions. Original data processing: Gene usage covered approximately 60 TRBV and around 15 TRBJ segments. TCRdb reprocessed the multiplex PCR reads via MiXCR and lists one record per CDR3 protein. In this record, the V and J calls reflect TCRdb's handling and not the investigators' own analysis. The sample carries some 250,000 distinct CDR3 sequences, around 20% recorded once. Time point: newly diagnosed GD, antithyroid drugs for less than 3 months. Making the TCR library involved RNA that had been extracted from PBMCs. This clonotype was recorded at least ten times. Its antigen is undetermined. Findings and limits, study-wide: New patients shared roughly 1,000 public clonotypes, and persistent patients shared more, with 2,741. Peripheral blood alone, not thyroid tissue, underwent study.

This material consisted of peripheral blood mononuclear cells (PBMCs), taken at new diagnosis, from a patient treated with antithyroid drugs. The clonotype originates from a female donor with Graves disease.

The CDR3 DNA follows: TGTGCCAGCAGCTTAAACGGGGTAGACACCATATATTTT. As protein: CASSLNGVDTIYF. This chain connects TRBV7-2 to TRBJ1-3; no firm D call. Germline V gene sequence: CDR1 SGHTA, CDR2 FQGNSA. The V end was cut by 2 bases, the J end by 8 bases, with 10 bases between. The CDR3 spans 13 residues. Supplemented by reference TRBV7-2 and TRBJ1-3, the full variable domain reads GAGVSQSPSNKVTEKGKDVELRCDPISGHTALYWYRQSLGQGLEFLIYFQGNSAPDKSGLPSDRFSAERTGGSVSTLTIQRTQQEDSAVYLCASSLNGVDTIYFGEGSWLTVV.